Described below is a single T cell receptor (beta chain) sequence and its context. The target of this receptor is not known. No quality values exist for individual bases; no much larger clone is one base distant. The immunoSEQ Assay was used to sequence TCR beta CDR3 regions from DNA. The authors' analysis ran thus. T cell density was computed as TCR beta template counts normalized to usable DNA estimated by amplifying housekeeping genes. The preseqR package was used to estimate richness by extrapolating to 400,000 templates for PBMC samples and to 120,000 templates for tissue samples. Clonality was defined as one minus Pielou's evenness. Tissue-enriched TCRs were identified through differential abundance testing performed on productive amino-acid clonotypes, with a minimum total count of 5 and an alpha of 0.1. The Jaccard Index and the Morisita Overlap Index were used to measure repertoire overlap between compartments. GLIPH grouped TCR beta CDR3s together with public tetramer-defined viral CDR3s, and a viral motif had to include at least three viral sequences and also show V-gene enrichment. TCRdb retrieved this table from immuneACCESS and kept in-frame rearrangements only. Not all clones are present; in checked studies, unresolved V genes account for under half, and no reason is known for the remainder. The D gene and trimming were derived from the DNA, and the V and J assignments and clone size from that table. Across this sample there are around 16,000 clones, with more than 65% seen only once. The ten largest clones take up 30% of the sample.

At diagnosis, peripheral blood, uninvolved tumor-adjacent lung and tumor were collected and stored as a combination of fresh-frozen and FFPE material. For TCR repertoire profiling, blood samples were analyzed as peripheral blood mononuclear cells. The data originate from a study of T cells in localized non-small cell lung cancer (dated by TCRdb to the early 2020s). As for the study more broadly: T cell repertoires of about 240 early-stage NSCLC patients were analyzed, with tumors being compared against uninvolved tumor-adjacent lungs. The cohort comprised roughly 230 treatment-naïve NSCLC patients with resected, localized lung tumors. NSCLC patients had a mean age of approximately 66 years, and fewer than 150 were male and 107 female. Summary of the overall study and its limitations: Longer overall survival was associated with higher blood T cell density, whereas shorter survival was associated with higher adjacent-lung clonality. Because multi-region tumor sequencing was not performed, intratumor heterogeneity could not be ruled out. A median of around 50 of the top 100 tumor clones were detected in paired uninvolved adjacent lung, and some 29 of these tumor clones were also found among the top 100 clones of the paired uninvolved adjacent lung. Because the study design was exploratory, TCR variables were selected using unadjusted p-values without false-discovery rate correction. Uninvolved tumor-adjacent lung showed the highest T cell clonality, higher than tumor, which suggests more focused antigenic responses in the uninvolved tumor-adjacent lung.

The specimen was peripheral blood, collected before any cancer treatment. The TCR comes from a male donor older than 55 with stage I lung adenocarcinoma.

CDR3 protein: CASSQDRNTEAFF. The nucleotide sequence reads TGTGCCAGCAGCCAGGACAGGAACACTGAAGCTTTCTTT. The sequence is built from TRBV7-3 and TRBJ1-1; the D region possibly corresponds to TRBD1 (6 bases align). Measured from the cysteine to the phenylalanine, the CDR3 is 13 residues long. This entry keeps only the CDR3 DNA: 39 bases, framed from base 1. V is reduced by 5 bases and J by 1 base, leaving a spacing of 8 bases between them. CDR1 and CDR2, looked up from the germline V gene, are SGHTA and FQGTGA.